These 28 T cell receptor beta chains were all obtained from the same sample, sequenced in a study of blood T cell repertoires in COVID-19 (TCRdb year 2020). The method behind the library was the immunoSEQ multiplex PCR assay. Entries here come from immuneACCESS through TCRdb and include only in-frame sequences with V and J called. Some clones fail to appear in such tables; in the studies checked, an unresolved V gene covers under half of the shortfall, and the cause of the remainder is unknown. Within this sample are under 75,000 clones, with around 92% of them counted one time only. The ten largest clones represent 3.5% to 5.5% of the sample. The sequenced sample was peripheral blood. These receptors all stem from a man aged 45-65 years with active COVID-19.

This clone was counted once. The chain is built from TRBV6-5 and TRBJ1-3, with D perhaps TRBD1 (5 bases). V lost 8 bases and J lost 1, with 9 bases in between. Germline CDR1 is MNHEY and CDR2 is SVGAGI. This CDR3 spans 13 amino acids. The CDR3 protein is CASHGGSGNTIYF. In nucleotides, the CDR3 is TGTGCCAGCCATGGGGGGTCTGGAAACACCATATATTTT.

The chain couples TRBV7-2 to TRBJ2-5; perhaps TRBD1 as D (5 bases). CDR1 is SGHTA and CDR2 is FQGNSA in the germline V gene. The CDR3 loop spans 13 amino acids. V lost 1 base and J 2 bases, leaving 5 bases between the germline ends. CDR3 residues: CASSLEGQETQYF. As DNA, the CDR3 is TGTGCCAGCAGCTTAGAGGGGCAAGAGACCCAGTACTTC.

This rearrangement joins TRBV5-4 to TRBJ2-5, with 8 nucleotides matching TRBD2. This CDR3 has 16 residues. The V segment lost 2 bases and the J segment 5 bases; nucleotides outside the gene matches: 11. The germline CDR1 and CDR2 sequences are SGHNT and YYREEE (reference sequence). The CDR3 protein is CASSFGIAGSQETQYF. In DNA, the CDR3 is TGTGCCAGCAGCTTCGGGATAGCGGGGAGTCAGGAGACCCAGTACTTC. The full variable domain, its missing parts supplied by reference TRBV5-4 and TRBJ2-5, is ETGVTQSPTHLIKTRGQQVTLRCSSQSGHNTVSWYQQALGQGPQFIFQYYREEENGRGNFPPRFSGLQFPNYSSELNVNALELDDSALYLCASSFGIAGSQETQYFGPGTRLLVL.

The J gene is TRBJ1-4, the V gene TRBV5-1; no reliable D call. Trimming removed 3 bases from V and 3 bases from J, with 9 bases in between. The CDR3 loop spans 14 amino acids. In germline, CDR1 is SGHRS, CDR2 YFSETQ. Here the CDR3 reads CASSSGGSNEKLFF. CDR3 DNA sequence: TGCGCCAGCAGCTCGGGCGGGTCTAATGAAAAACTGTTTTTT.

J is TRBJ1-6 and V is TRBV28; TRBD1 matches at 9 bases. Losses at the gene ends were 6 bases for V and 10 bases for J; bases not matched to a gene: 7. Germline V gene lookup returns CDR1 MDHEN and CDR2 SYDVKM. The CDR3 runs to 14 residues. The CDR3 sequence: CASSAGQGSSPLHF. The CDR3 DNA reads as TGTGCCAGCAGCGCCGGACAGGGGAGCTCACCCCTCCACTTT. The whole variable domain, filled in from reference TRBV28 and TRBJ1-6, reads DVKVTQSSRYLVKRTGEKVFLECVQDMDHENMFWYRQDPGLGLRLIYFSYDVKMKEKGDIPEGYSVSREKKERFSLILESASTNQTSMYLCASSAGQGSSPLHFGNGTRLTVT.

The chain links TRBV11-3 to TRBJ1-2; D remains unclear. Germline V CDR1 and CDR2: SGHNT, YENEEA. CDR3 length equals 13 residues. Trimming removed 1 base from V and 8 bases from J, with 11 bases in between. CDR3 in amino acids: CASSLGPGEGYTF. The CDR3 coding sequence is TGTGCCAGCAGCTTAGGACCCGGGGAGGGCTACACCTTC.

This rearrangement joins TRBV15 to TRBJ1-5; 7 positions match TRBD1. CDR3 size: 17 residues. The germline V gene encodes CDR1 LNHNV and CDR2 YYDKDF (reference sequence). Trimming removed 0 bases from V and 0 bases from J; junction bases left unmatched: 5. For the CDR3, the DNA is TGTGCCACCAGCAGAGAAAGGACAGGCTATAGCAATCAGCCCCAGCATTTT. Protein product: CATSRERTGYSNQPQHF.

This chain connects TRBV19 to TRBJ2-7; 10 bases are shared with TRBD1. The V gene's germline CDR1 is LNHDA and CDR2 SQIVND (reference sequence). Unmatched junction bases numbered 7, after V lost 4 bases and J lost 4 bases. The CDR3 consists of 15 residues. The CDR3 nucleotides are TGTGCCAGTAGTACCCCCGGGACAGGGGTTTACGAGCAGTACTTC. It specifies CASSTPGTGVYEQYF.

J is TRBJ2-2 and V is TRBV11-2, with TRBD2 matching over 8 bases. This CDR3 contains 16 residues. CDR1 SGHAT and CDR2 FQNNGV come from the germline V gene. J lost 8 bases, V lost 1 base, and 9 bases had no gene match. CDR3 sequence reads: CASSLVFSGGLGELFF. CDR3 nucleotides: TGTGCCAGCAGCTTAGTGTTCAGCGGGGGATTGGGGGAGCTGTTTTTT.

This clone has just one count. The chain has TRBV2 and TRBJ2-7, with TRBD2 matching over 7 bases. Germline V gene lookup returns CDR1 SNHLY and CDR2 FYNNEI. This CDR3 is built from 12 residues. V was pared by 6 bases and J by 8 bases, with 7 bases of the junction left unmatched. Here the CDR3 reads CASRTSEPKQYF. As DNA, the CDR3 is TGTGCCAGCAGAACTAGCGAGCCCAAGCAGTACTTC. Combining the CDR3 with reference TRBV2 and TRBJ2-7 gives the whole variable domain EPEVTQTPSHQVTQMGQEVILRCVPISNHLYFYWYRQILGQKVEFLVSFYNNEISEKSEIFDDQFSVERPDGSNFTLKIRSTKLEDSAMYFCASRTSEPKQYFGPGTRLTVT.

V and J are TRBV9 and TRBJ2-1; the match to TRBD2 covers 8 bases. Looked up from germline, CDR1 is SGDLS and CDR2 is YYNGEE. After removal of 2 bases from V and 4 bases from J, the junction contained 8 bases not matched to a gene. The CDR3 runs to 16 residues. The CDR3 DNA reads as TGTGCCAGCAGCGTCTCGGGGCGGGGGGTTTACAATGAGCAGTTCTTC. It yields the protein CASSVSGRGVYNEQFF.

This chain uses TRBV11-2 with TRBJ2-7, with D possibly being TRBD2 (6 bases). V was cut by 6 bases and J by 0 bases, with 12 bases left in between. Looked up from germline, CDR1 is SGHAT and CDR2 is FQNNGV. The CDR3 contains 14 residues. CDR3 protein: CASRPGTSSYEQYF. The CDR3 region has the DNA TGTGCCAGCAGACCCGGGACTTCCTCCTACGAGCAGTACTTC. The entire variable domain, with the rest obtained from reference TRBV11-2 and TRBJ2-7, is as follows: EAGVAQSPRYKIIEKRQSVAFWCNPISGHATLYWYQQILGQGPKLLIQFQNNGVVDDSQLPKDRFSAERLKGVDSTLKIQPAKLEDSAVYLCASRPGTSSYEQYFGPGTRLTVT.

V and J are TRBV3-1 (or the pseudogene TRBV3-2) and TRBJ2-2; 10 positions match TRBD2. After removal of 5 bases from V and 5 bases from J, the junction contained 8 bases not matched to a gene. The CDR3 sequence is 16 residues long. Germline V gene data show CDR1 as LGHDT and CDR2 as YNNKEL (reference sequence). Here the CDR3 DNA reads TGTGCCAGCAGCATCCGGACTAGCGGATTTACCGGGGAGCTGTTTTTT. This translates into CASSIRTSGFTGELFF.

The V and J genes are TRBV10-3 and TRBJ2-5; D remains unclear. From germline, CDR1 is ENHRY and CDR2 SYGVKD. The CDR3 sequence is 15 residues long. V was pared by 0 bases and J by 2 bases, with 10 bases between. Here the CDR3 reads CAISESAGTQETQYF. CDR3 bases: TGTGCCATCAGTGAGTCGGCAGGTACACAAGAGACCCAGTACTTC.

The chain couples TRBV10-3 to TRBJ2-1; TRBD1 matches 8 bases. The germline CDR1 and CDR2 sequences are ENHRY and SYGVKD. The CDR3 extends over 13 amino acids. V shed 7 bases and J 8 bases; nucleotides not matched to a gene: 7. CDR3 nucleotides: TGTGCCATCAACCAGCTGGACAGGGATGAGCAGTTCTTC. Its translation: CAINQLDRDEQFF.

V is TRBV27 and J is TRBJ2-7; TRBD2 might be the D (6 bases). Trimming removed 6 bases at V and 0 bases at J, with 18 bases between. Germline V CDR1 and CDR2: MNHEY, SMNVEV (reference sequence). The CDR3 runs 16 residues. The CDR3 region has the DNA TGTGCCAGCAGAAGGGCCGGGGGACGCAGCTCCTACGAGCAGTACTTC. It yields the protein CASRRAGGRSSYEQYF.

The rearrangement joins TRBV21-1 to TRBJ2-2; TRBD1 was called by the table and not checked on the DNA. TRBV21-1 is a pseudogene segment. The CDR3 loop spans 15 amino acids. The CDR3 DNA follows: TGTGCCAGCATTGGCCCAGGGTTCGACACCGGGGAGCTGTTTTTT. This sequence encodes CASIGPGFDTGELFF.

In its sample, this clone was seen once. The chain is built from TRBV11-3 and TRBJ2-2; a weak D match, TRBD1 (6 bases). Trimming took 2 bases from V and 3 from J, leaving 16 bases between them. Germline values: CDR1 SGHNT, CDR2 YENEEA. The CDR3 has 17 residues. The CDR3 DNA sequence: TGTGCCAGCAGCTTATCTAGGTGGGACAAATACACCGGGGAGCTGTTTTTT. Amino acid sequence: CASSLSRWDKYTGELFF.

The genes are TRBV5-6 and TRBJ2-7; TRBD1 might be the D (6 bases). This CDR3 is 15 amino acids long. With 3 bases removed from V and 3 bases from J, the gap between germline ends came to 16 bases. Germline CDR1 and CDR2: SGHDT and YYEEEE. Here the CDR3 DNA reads TGTGCCAGCAGCTCCCCGAGGACAGCAGGCTACGAGCAGTACTTC. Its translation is CASSSPRTAGYEQYF. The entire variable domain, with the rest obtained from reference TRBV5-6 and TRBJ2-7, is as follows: DAGVTQSPTHLIKTRGQQVTLRCSPKSGHDTVSWYQQALGQGPQFIFQYYEEEERQRGNFPDRFSGHQFPNYSSELNVNALLLGDSALYLCASSSPRTAGYEQYFGPGTRLTVT.

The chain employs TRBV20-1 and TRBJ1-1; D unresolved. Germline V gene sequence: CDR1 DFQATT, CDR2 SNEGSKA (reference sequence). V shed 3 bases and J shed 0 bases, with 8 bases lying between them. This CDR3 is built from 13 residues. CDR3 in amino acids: CSASGQVNTEAFF. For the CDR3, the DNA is TGCAGTGCTAGTGGTCAGGTGAACACTGAAGCTTTCTTT.

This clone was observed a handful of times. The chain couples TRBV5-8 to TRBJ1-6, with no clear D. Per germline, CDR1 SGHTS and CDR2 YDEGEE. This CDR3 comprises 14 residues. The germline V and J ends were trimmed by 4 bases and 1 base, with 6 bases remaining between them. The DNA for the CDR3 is TGTGCCAGCAGCGGCGGTTCCTATAATTCACCCCTCCACTTT. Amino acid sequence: CASSGGSYNSPLHF.

As DNA, the CDR3 is TGTGCCAGCAGTTTAGGGGGGGATCAGCCCCAGCATTTT. Protein product: CASSLGGDQPQHF. The rearrangement joins TRBV12-3 or TRBV12-4 to TRBJ1-5; possibly TRBD1 for D (5 bases). The CDR3 is made up of 13 amino acids. V lost 1 base and J 5 bases, leaving 6 bases between the germline ends.

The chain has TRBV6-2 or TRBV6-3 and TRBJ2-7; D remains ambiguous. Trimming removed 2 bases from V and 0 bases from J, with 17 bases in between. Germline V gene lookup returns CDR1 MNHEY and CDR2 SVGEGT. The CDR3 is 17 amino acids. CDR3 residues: CASSYRRLEKSSYEQYF. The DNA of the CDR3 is TGTGCCAGCAGTTACCGAAGACTCGAAAAGTCCTCCTACGAGCAGTACTTC.

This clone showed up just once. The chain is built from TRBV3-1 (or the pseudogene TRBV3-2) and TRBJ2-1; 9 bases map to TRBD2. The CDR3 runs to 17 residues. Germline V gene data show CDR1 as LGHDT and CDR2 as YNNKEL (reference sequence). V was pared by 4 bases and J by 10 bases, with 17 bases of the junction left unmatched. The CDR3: CASSRLGSGSFTYEQFF. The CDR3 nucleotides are TGTGCCAGCAGCCGCCTGGGTAGCGGGAGTTTTACCTACGAGCAGTTCTTC.

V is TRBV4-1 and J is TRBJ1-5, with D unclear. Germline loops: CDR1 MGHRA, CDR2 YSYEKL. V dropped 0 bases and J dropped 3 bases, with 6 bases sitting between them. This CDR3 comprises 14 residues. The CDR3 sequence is CASSQDSDNQPQHF. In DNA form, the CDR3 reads TGCGCCAGCAGCCAAGATAGTGACAATCAGCCCCAGCATTTT.

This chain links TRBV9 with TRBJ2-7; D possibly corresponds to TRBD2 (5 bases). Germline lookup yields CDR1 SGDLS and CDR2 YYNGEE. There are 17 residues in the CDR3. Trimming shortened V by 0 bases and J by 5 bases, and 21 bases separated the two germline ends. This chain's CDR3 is CASSVGSFEGVYHEQYF. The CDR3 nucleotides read TGTGCCAGCAGCGTAGGAAGTTTTGAGGGAGTCTACCACGAGCAGTACTTC. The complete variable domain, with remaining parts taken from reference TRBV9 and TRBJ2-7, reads DSGVTQTPKHLITATGQRVTLRCSPRSGDLSVYWYQQSLDQGLQFLIQYYNGEERAKGNILERFSAQQFPDLHSELNLSSLELGDSALYFCASSVGSFEGVYHEQYFGPGTRLTVT.

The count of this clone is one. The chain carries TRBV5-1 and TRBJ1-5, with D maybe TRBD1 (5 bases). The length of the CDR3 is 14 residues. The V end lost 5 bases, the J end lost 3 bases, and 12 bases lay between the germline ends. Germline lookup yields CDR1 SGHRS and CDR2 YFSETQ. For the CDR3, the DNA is TGCGCCAGCAGTGATGGACAACCCAATCAGCCCCAGCATTTT. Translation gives CASSDGQPNQPQHF.

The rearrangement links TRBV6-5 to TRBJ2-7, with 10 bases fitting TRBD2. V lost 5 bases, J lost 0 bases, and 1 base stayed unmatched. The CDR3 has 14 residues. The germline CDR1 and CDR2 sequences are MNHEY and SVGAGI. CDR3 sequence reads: CASSLAGVSYEQYF. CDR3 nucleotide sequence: TGTGCCAGCAGTCTAGCGGGGGTCTCCTACGAGCAGTACTTC.